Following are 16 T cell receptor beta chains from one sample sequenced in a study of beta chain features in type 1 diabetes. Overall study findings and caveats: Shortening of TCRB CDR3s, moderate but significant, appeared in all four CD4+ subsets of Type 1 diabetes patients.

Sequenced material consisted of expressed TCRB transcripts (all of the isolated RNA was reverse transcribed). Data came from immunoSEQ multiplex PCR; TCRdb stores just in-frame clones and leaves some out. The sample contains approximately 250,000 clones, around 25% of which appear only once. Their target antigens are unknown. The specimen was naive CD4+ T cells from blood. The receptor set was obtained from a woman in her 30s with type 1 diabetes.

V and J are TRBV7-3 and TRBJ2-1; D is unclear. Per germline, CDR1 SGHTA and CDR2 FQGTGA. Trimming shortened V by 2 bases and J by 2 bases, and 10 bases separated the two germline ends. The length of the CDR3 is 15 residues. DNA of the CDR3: TGTGCCAGCAGCTTAGGCCAGCGCCCCTACAATGAGCAGTTCTTC. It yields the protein CASSLGQRPYNEQFF.

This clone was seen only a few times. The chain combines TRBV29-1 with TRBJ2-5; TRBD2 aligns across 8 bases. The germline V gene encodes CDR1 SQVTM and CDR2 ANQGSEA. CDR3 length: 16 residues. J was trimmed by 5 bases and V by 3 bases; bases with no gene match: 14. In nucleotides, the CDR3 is TGCAGCGTTGATCCCTTAGGGGGGCCGGGAGGGGAGACCCAGTACTTC. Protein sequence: CSVDPLGGPGGETQYF.

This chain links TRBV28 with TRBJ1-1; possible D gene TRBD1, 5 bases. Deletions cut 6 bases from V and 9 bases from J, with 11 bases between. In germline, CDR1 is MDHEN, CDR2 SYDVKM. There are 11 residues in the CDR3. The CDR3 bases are TGTGCCAGCAGACTGCGGGACCAAGCTTTCTTT. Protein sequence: CASRLRDQAFF.

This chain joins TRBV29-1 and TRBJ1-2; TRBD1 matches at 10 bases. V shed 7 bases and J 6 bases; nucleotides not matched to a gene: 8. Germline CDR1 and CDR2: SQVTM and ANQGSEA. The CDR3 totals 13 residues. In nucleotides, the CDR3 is TGCAGCGCGTACCGACAGGGGGCAGATGGCTACACCTTC. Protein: CSAYRQGADGYTF.

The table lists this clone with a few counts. The DNA of the CDR3 is TGTGCCAGCAGCCGGGGGGGTTCGACCTCCTACAATGAGCAGTTCTTC. It is translated as CASSRGGSTSYNEQFF. The chain couples TRBV14 to TRBJ2-1; 7 bases agree with TRBD2. In germline, CDR1 is SGHDN, CDR2 FVKESK. The CDR3 has 16 amino acids. V shed 4 bases, J shed 0 bases, and the junction held 6 bases outside the gene matches.

CDR3 sequence reads: CSVSLAEETQYF. CDR3 bases: TGCAGCGTTTCCCTAGCGGAAGAGACCCAGTACTTC. The rearrangement joins TRBV29-1 to TRBJ2-5, with TRBD2 matching over 7 bases. J gave up 3 bases and V 5 bases, and 3 bases lay outside the gene matches. The CDR3 length is 12 residues. CDR1 and CDR2 from the germline V gene are SQVTM and ANQGSEA.

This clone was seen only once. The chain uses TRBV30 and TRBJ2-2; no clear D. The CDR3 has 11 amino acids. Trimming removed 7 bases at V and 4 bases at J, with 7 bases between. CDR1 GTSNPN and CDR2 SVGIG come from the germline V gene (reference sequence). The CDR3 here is CAFPSTGELFF. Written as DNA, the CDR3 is TGTGCCTTTCCGAGCACCGGGGAGCTGTTTTTT.

DNA for the CDR3: TGCAGCGCTCCTAGGGGGTTCGGGACAGACAACACTGAAGCTTTCTTT. It translates to CSAPRGFGTDNTEAFF. V and J are TRBV29-1 and TRBJ1-1; TRBD1 agrees at 7 bases. CDR1 and CDR2 from the germline V gene are SQVTM and ANQGSEA. The CDR3 is 16 amino acids. With 7 bases clipped from V and 2 bases from J, the junction kept 16 bases outside the gene matches.

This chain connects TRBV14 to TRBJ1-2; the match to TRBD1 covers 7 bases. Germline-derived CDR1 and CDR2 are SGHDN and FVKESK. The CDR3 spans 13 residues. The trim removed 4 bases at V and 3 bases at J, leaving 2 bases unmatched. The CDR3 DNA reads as TGTGCCAGCAGCCCCGGGACAGACTATGGCTACACCTTC. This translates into CASSPGTDYGYTF.

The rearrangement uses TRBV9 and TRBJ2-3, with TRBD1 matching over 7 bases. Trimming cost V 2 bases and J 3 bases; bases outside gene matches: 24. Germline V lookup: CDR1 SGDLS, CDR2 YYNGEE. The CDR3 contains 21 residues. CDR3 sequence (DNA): TGTGCCAGCAGCGTTCTTCAATACGGGACAGAACCGGGACGAGCAACAGATACGCAGTATTTT. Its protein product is CASSVLQYGTEPGRATDTQYF. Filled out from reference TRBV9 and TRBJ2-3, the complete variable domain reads DSGVTQTPKHLITATGQRVTLRCSPRSGDLSVYWYQQSLDQGLQFLIQYYNGEERAKGNILERFSAQQFPDLHSELNLSSLELGDSALYFCASSVLQYGTEPGRATDTQYFGPGTRLTVL.

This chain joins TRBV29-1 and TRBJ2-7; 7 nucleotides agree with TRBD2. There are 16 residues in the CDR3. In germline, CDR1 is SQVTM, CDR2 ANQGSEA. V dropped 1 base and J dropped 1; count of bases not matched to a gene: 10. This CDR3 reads CSVEGGEAGASYEQYF. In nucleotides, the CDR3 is TGCAGCGTTGAAGGAGGCGAGGCGGGAGCATCCTACGAGCAGTACTTC.

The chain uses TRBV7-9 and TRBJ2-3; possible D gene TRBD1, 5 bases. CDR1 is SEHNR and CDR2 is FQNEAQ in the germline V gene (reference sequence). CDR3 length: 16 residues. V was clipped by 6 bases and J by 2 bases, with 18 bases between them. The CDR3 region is CASRRQARASTDTQYF. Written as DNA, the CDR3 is TGTGCCAGCAGAAGGCAGGCCAGGGCTTCCACAGATACGCAGTATTTT.

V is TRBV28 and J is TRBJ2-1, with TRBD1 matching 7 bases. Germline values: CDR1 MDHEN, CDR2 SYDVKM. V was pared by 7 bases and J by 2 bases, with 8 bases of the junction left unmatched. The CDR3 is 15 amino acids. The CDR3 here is CASTTGTAAYNEQFF. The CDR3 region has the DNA TGTGCCAGCACCACCGGGACAGCAGCCTACAATGAGCAGTTCTTC.

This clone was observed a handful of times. The CDR3 nucleotides read TGCGCCAGCAGCACCTTGACAGGGGGAAGAGCATACGAGCAGTACTTC. The encoded protein is CASSTLTGGRAYEQYF. V usage is TRBV5-1 and J usage is TRBJ2-7; TRBD1 matches 9 bases. Trimming removed 4 bases from V and 4 bases from J; junction bases left unmatched: 12. The CDR3 has 16 residues. In germline, CDR1 is SGHRS, CDR2 YFSETQ.

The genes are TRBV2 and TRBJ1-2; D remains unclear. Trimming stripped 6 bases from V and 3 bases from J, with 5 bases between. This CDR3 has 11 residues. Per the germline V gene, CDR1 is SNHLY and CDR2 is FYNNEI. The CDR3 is CASRLYYGYTF. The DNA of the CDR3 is TGTGCCAGCAGACTATACTATGGCTACACCTTC.

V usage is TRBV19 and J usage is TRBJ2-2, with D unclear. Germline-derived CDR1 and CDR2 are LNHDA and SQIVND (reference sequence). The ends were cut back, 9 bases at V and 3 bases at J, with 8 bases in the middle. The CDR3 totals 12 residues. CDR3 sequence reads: CASQAYTGELFF. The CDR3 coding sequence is TGTGCCAGCCAGGCTTACACCGGGGAGCTGTTTTTT.